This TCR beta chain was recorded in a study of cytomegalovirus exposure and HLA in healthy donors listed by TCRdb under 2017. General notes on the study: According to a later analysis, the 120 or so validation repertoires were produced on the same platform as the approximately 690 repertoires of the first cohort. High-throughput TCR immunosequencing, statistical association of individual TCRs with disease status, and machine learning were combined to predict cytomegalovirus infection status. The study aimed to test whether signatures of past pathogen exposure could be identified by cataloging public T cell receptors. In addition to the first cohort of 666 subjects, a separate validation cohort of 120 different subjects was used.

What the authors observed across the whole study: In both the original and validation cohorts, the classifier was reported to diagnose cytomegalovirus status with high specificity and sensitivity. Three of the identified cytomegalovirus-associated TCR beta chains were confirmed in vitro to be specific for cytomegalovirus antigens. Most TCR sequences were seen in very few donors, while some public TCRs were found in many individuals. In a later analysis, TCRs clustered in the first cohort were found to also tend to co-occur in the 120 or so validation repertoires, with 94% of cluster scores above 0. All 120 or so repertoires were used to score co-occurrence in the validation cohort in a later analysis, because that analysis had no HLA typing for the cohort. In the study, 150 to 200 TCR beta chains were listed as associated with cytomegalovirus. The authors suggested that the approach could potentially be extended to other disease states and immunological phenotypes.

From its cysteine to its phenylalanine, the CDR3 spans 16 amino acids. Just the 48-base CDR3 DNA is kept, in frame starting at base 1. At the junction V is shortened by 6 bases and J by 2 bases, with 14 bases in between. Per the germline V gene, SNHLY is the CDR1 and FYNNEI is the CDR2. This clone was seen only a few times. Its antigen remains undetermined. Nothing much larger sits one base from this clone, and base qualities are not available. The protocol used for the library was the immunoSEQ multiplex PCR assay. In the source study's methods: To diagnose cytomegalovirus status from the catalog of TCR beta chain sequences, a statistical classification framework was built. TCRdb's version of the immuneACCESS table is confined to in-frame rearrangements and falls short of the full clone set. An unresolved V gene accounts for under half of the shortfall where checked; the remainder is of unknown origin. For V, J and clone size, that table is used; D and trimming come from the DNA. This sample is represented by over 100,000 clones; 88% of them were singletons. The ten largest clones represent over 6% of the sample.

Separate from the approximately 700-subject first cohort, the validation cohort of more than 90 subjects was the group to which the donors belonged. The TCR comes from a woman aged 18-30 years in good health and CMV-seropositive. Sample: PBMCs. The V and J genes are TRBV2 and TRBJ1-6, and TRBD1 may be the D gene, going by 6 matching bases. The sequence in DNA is TGTGCCAGCAGGACCGACAGGAGAACCTATAATTCACCCCTCCACTTT. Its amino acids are CASRTDRRTYNSPLHF.